The rows below give T cell receptor beta chains drawn from one sample of a study of blood T cells in healthy people across ages. TCRdb re-derived calls from the 5' RACE reads in MiXCR, one entry per CDR3 protein. The sample carries around 780,000 distinct CDR3 sequences, about 61% recorded once. The sample consisted of blood. The receptors stem from a man aged 40-55 years in good health. CDR3s include the opening cysteine and the closing phenylalanine or tryptophan. A D gene is named only where the DNA matches it firmly. Expanded clones are given a class, and other clones once, few, many or no size at all.

d_call	v_call	clone_size	j_call	cdr3_nt	cdr3_aa
TRBD2	TRBV9	NA	TRBJ2-5	TGTGCCAGCAGCCCTGGGACTAGCGGGGGGATTGGCCAAGAGACCCAGTACTTC	CASSPGTSGGIGQETQYF
NA	TRBV29-1	NA	TRBJ1-4	TGCAGCGCTACCGAGGATGAAAAACTGTTTTTT	CSATEDEKLFF
TRBD1	TRBV20-1	NA	TRBJ2-7	TGCAGTGCAGGAGCGTGGACAGGGTTGGGCGAGCAGTACTTC	CSAGAWTGLGEQYF
NA	TRBV7-6	NA	TRBJ1-2	TGTGCCAGCAGCCAAGGGTCGGGGGACTATGGCTACACCTTC	CASSQGSGDYGYTF
NA	TRBV27	NA	TRBJ2-7	TGTGCCAGCAGGGTGGGGATGCAGCAGTACTTC	CASRVGMQQYF
TRBD1	TRBV28	few	TRBJ2-4	TGTGCCAGCAGTTCCCTGAACCCGACAGGGGGCGCGGCCAAAAACATTCAGTACTTC	CASSSLNPTGGAAKNIQYF
TRBD1	TRBV5-1	once	TRBJ1-1	TGCGCCAGCAGCTCTGGACAGGGGGTTTTTTACACTGAAGCTTTCTTT	CASSSGQGVFYTEAFF
NA	TRBV3-1	once	TRBJ2-1	TGTGCCAGCAGCCGGGAGACGGGGGGCCCGTACAATGAGCAGTTCTTC	CASSRETGGPYNEQFF
TRBD2	TRBV4-2	NA	TRBJ2-4	TGTGCCAGCAGCCAATCAAACAGCGGGGGGGCCAAAAACATTCAGTACTTC	CASSQSNSGGAKNIQYF
NA	TRBV20-1	NA	TRBJ1-2	TGCAGTGCTAGGACAGCAAACTATGGCTACACCTTC	CSARTANYGYTF
TRBD2	TRBV12-3/TRBV12-4	NA	TRBJ2-3	TGTGCCAGCAGTTCGACTAGCGGCTTATCAGATACGCAGTATTTT	CASSSTSGLSDTQYF
TRBD2	TRBV4-3	NA	TRBJ2-2	TGCGCCAGCAGCCAAAGACCAGCGGGAGGAATCGGGGAGCTGTTTTTT	CASSQRPAGGIGELFF
NA	TRBV5-1	few	TRBJ2-4	TGCGCCAGCAGCTTGGACAGTCAAAACATTCAGTACTTC	CASSLDSQNIQYF
NA	TRBV7-3	NA	TRBJ2-7	TGTGCCAGCAGCTTAAACGGCCGGCCCTCCTACGAGCAGTACTTC	CASSLNGRPSYEQYF
TRBD2	TRBV7-9	NA	TRBJ2-1	TGTGCCAGCAGCCCCGCTGCGGGGGACCCCCTCAATGAGCAGTTCTTC	CASSPAAGDPLNEQFF
NA	TRBV7-9	NA	TRBJ2-3	TGTGCCAGCAGCGCACAGGGAGATACGCAGTATTTT	CASSAQGDTQYF
NA	TRBV6-2/TRBV6-3	NA	TRBJ2-7	TGTGCCAGCAGGGACCTTGACACGGGGGCCTACGAGCAGTACTTC	CASRDLDTGAYEQYF
NA	TRBV7-9	few	TRBJ2-7	TGTGCCAGCAGCCCTAGAACCTCGGGCGAACAACGGGGCTACGAGCAGTACTTC	CASSPRTSGEQRGYEQYF
TRBD2	TRBV7-2	NA	TRBJ2-1	TGTGCCAGCAGCTTAGCCGGGGGGAGTAATGACAATGAGCAGTTCTTC	CASSLAGGSNDNEQFF
TRBD2	TRBV4-1	few	TRBJ2-3	TGCGCCAGCAGCCAAGATACCGCGGGGGTCCCCACAGATACGCAGTATTTT	CASSQDTAGVPTDTQYF
NA	TRBV24-1	few	TRBJ2-3	TGTGCCACCAGTGATTCTGACAGCAGCACAGATACGCAGTATTTT	CATSDSDSSTDTQYF
TRBD1	TRBV5-1	NA	TRBJ2-3	TGCGCCAGCAGCTTGGGGGGACAGCAATTCACAGATACGCAGTATTTT	CASSLGGQQFTDTQYF
NA	TRBV12-3/TRBV12-4	NA	TRBJ2-1	TGTGCCAGCAGTTTAGCGCTGGGCGGGATATTGTTCTTC	CASSLALGGILFF
NA	TRBV28	NA	TRBJ2-2	TGTGCCAGCAGTTTACCCGTACCGGCGAACACCGGGGAGCTGTTTTTT	CASSLPVPANTGELFF
NA	TRBV10-3	NA	TRBJ2-5	TGTGCCATCAGTGAGGGCAGCCGCCAAGAGACCCAGTACTTC	CAISEGSRQETQYF
TRBD1	TRBV6-5	NA	TRBJ2-7	TGTGCCAGCAGAACCGGGACAGGGGGGCGCGAGCAGTACTTC	CASRTGTGGREQYF
NA	TRBV7-2	NA	TRBJ2-3	TGTGCCAGCAGCCCCTCAGGCTGGGGTAGCGACGCAGATACGCAGTATTTT	CASSPSGWGSDADTQYF
TRBD2	TRBV20-1	NA	TRBJ2-3	TGCAGTGCTAGGCTAGCGGGGGGGCCCGGTACGCAGTATTTT	CSARLAGGPGTQYF
NA	TRBV29-1	NA	TRBJ2-4	TGCAGCCCAACCCTGGGGGGGCCCAACAATGAGCAGTACTTC	CSPTLGGPNNEQYF
NA	TRBV7-3	NA	TRBJ2-3	TGTGCCAGCAGCGTACAGGGAGGAGATACGCAGTATTTT	CASSVQGGDTQYF
NA	TRBV12-3/TRBV12-4	NA	TRBJ2-3	TGTGCCAGCAATGGTGGGGCGAGGGCGTACGCAGATACGCAGTATTTT	CASNGGARAYADTQYF
TRBD1	TRBV15	NA	TRBJ2-7	TGTGCCACCAGGTCGGGACAGGGGGTCGGCGAGCAGTACTTC	CATRSGQGVGEQYF
NA	TRBV2	NA	TRBJ2-1	TGTGCCAGCAATGAGGGTGGGAGCGATGAGCAGTTCTTC	CASNEGGSDEQFF
NA	TRBV24-1	NA	TRBJ2-1	TGTGCCACCAGTGATTTGAAATCGTACAGGGTTAGGACTCCCGAGCAGTTCTTC	CATSDLKSYRVRTPEQFF
TRBD2	TRBV5-1	NA	TRBJ2-7	TGCGCCAGCAGCTGGGGGACTAGCGGCACCTACGAGCAGTACTTC	CASSWGTSGTYEQYF
TRBD2	TRBV29-1	NA	TRBJ2-7	TGCAGCGTTGATCTAGCGGGGTCCTACGAGCAGTACTTC	CSVDLAGSYEQYF
NA	TRBV9	few	TRBJ2-3	TGTGCCAGCAGCGTAGGAGAAGATACGCAGTATTTT	CASSVGEDTQYF
NA	TRBV12-3/TRBV12-4	NA	TRBJ2-5	TGTGCCAGTGGGGATCAGGGACTCTGGCAAGAGACCCAGTACTTC	CASGDQGLWQETQYF
TRBD2	TRBV27	NA	TRBJ2-5	TGTGCCAGCATTCTCGGGAGCGGGAGTAAGGAGACCCAGTACTTC	CASILGSGSKETQYF
NA	TRBV20-1	NA	TRBJ1-2	TGCAGTGCTAGAGCACGTCCGGTTAATGGCTACACCTTC	CSARARPVNGYTF
NA	TRBV4-2	NA	TRBJ1-2	TGTGCCAGCAGGCCCGACAGCCCGTCTAACTATGGCTACACCTTC	CASRPDSPSNYGYTF
TRBD2	TRBV6-2/TRBV6-3	NA	TRBJ2-7	TGTGCCAGCAGCCTAGCGGTGGGAACAGGACACAAAGCCTACGAGCAGTACTTC	CASSLAVGTGHKAYEQYF
NA	TRBV27	NA	TRBJ2-6	TGTGCCAGCAGTTACGTAGGGACTGGGGCCAACGTCCTGACTTTC	CASSYVGTGANVLTF
NA	TRBV28	NA	TRBJ2-1	TGTGCCAGCAGAATGAAGGAGATAGGGTTCTTC	CASRMKEIGFF
TRBD2	TRBV5-1	NA	TRBJ2-3	TGCGCCAGCAGCTTGGGTAGCGGGAGTGGAGATACGCAGTATTTT	CASSLGSGSGDTQYF
TRBD1	TRBV12-3/TRBV12-4	many	TRBJ1-3	TGTGCCAGCAGTCAATACAGACCGGGACAGCCTTCTGGAAACACCATATATTTT	CASSQYRPGQPSGNTIYF
NA	TRBV15	NA	TRBJ1-2	TGTGCCACCAGCAGAGTAGGCAGTTCCTCGGAGGGCTACACCTTC	CATSRVGSSSEGYTF
NA	TRBV29-1	NA	TRBJ1-2	TGCAGCGCCCCATGGGGAGGGGGGTATGGCTACACCTTC	CSAPWGGGYGYTF
NA	TRBV7-2	NA	TRBJ2-5	TGTGCCAGCATTAGATACGGCGAGAAAGGAGAGACCCAGTACTTC	CASIRYGEKGETQYF
NA	TRBV25-1	NA	TRBJ2-5	TGTGCCAGCAGTGCAGAGGATGGGATCCTGCGAGAGACCCAGTACTTC	CASSAEDGILRETQYF
TRBD2	TRBV5-1	NA	TRBJ2-1	TGCGCCAGCAGCTTGGGCAGCGGGAGCTCCTACAATGGGCAGTTCTTC	CASSLGSGSSYNGQFF
NA	TRBV2	NA	TRBJ2-3	TGTGCCAGCAGTAAACAGGGTCTAGGCACAGATACGCAGTATTTT	CASSKQGLGTDTQYF
TRBD1	TRBV20-1	few	TRBJ2-1	TGCAGTACCGGTTATGGACAGGGGGTCGATGAGCAGTTCTTC	CSTGYGQGVDEQFF
NA	TRBV25-1	NA	TRBJ2-6	TGTGCCAGTACAGGCCAGGGCCGCTCTGGGGCCAACGTCCTGACTTTC	CASTGQGRSGANVLTF
TRBD2	TRBV7-9	NA	TRBJ2-3	TGTGCCAGCAGCTTACGAGCGGGAGACACAGATACGCAGTATTTT	CASSLRAGDTDTQYF
TRBD1	TRBV4-2	NA	TRBJ1-4	TGTGCCAGCAGCCAAGAACAGGGGGTGAATGAAAAACTGTTTTTT	CASSQEQGVNEKLFF
TRBD2	TRBV5-4	NA	TRBJ2-1	TGTGCCAGCAGCTCCCGACTAGCGGGAGACAATGAGCAGTTCTTC	CASSSRLAGDNEQFF
NA	TRBV2	NA	TRBJ2-4	TGTGCCAGCAGTGAAGACGGGGCCCAGTACTTC	CASSEDGAQYF
NA	TRBV10-2	NA	TRBJ2-7	TGCGCCAGCAGTGAGGGCACGGTAGAAGCCTTAGGATCCCTCCCTTCGACCTACGAGCAGTACTTC	CASSEGTVEALGSLPSTYEQYF